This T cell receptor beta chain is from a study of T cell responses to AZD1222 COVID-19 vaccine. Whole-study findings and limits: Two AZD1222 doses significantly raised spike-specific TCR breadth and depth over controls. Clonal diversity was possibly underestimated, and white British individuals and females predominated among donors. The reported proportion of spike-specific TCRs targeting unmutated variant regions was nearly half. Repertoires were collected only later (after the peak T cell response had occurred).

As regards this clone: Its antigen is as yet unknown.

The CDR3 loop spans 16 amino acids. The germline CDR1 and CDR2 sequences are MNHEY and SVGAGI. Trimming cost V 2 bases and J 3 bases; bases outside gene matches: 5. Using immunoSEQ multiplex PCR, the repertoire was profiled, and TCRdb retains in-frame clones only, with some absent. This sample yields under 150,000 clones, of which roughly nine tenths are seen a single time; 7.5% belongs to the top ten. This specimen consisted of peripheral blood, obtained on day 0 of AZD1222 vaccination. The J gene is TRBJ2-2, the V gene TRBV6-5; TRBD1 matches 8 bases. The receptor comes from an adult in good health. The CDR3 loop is CASSYLGTGYTGELFF. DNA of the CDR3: TGTGCCAGCAGTTACCTGGGGACAGGTTACACCGGGGAGCTGTTTTTT.